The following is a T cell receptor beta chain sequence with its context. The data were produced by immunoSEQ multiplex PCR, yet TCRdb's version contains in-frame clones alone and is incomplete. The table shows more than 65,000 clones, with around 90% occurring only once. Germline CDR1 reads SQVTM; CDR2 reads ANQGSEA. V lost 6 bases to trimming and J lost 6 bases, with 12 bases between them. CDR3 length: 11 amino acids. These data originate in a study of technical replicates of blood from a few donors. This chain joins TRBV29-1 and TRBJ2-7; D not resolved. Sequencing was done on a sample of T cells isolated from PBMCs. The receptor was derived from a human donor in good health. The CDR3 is CSVISSSEQYF. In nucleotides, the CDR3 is TGCAGCGTAATTAGTTCGAGCGAGCAGTACTTC.